The entry below gives a single T cell receptor (beta chain) sequence along with its context. Its antigen remains unknown. The V gene's germline CDR1 is GTSNPN and CDR2 SVGIG (reference sequence). CDR3 length: 10 amino acids. V was cut by 1 base and J by 7 bases, with 5 bases left in between. These data originate in a study of identifying expanded T cells in peripheral blood. Measured with immunoSEQ multiplex PCR; TCRdb has only the in-frame clones, and not every one. In the table there are about 78,000 clones, more than 75% of which are singletons. Points from the study as a whole: Differentially abundant clones: roughly 1.2 between replicates, 15 to 17 at 2 to 3 weeks, 18 to 20 at four.

The sequence was collected from a person aged 18-70 years in good health. Sequenced sample: blood. The chain couples TRBV30 to TRBJ2-7, with TRBD2 as a possible D gene (5 bases). The CDR3 DNA reads as TGTGCCTGGAGTGGGAGGGAGCAGTACTTC. This gives the protein CAWSGREQYF.